The present entry profiles one T cell receptor beta chain with its context. No antigen is known for it. Profiled with immunoSEQ multiplex PCR; TCRdb holds only in-frame clones, not every one. Among about 25,000 clones listed, more than 70% were seen once. Patients got ipilimumab 1 mg/kg beginning 14 to 28 days post-transplant. Dosing: nivolumab 3 mg/kg IV, weeks 1, 4, 7, 10, then every two weeks to week 26. These data belong to a study of ipilimumab plus nivolumab after autologous stem cell transplantation. The study, taken as a whole, reports: The authors say TCR, Treg and microbiome findings warrant further study.

Trimming pared 5 bases from V and 7 bases from J, leaving 5 bases between. This CDR3 comprises 11 residues. From germline, CDR1 is SEHNR and CDR2 FQNEAQ (reference sequence). The material sequenced was PBMCs, taken in a trial of ipilimumab plus nivolumab as post-transplant consolidation. The sequence was obtained from a male donor with diffuse large B-cell lymphoma. V is TRBV7-9 and J is TRBJ2-2; D is unresolved. CDR3 in DNA: TGTGCCAGCAGCGTGCGCGGGGAGCTGTTTTTT. This encodes CASSVRGELFF.